This TCR beta chain was captured by sequencing in a study of regulatory T cells in long-lasting Graves disease. Trimming removed 7 bases at V and 2 bases at J, with 8 bases between. The CDR3 is made up of 12 amino acids. Germline V gene lookup returns CDR1 SNHLY and CDR2 FYNNEI. This clonotype showed up many times. Documented time point: newly diagnosed GD, antithyroid drugs for less than 3 months. Preparation of the TCR library used RNA extracted from PBMCs. Researchers made TCR beta libraries by using iRepertoire HTBI primers and running Arm-PCR on CDR3 regions. TCRdb redid the calling of the multiplex PCR reads with MiXCR, one entry per CDR3 protein. The data contain 200,000 to 250,000 distinct CDR3 sequences, roughly 19% of them singletons. These data also featured in a second study, about T cells in Graves' hyperthyroidism and ophthalmopathy.

The TCR comes from a young woman with Graves disease. This rearrangement joins TRBV2 to TRBJ1-2; no reliable D call. The sample consisted of peripheral blood mononuclear cells (PBMCs), taken at new diagnosis, from a patient treated with antithyroid drugs. The CDR3 DNA sequence: TGTGCCAGCATATACGACAACTATGGCTACACCTTC. It translates to CASIYDNYGYTF.